What follows are 25 T cell receptor beta chains derived from one specimen sequenced in a study of blood T cells in healthy people across ages. Through a sample-barcoded 5' primer and a J-beta primer mix, a second PCR was run for about 6 to 11 cycles. TCRdb re-called the 5' RACE reads through MiXCR, storing one row per CDR3 protein. The sample lists roughly 1,300,000 distinct CDR3 sequences, roughly 59% occurring once. The specimen sequenced was blood. The source is a man between 18 and 29 years old in good health.

The chain recombines TRBV20-1 with TRBJ1-6; 8 bases are a match to TRBD1. Germline lookup yields CDR1 DFQATT and CDR2 SNEGSKA (reference sequence). The CDR3 contains 15 residues. V trimming: 3 bases; J trimming: 7 bases; junction bases outside the gene matches: 8. The CDR3 region has the DNA TGCAGTGCTAGGGACAGGGCCAAAGCAAATTCACCCCTCCACTTT. Translating gives CSARDRAKANSPLHF.

This chain uses TRBV5-1 with TRBJ2-3; 9 bases line up with TRBD2. With 0 bases clipped from V and 5 bases from J, the junction kept 13 bases outside the gene matches. Germline values: CDR1 SGHRS, CDR2 YFSETQ. The CDR3 length is 18 residues. CDR3 sequence: CASSLAGPLAGDIDTQYF. DNA of the CDR3: TGCGCCAGCAGCTTGGCGGGACCCTTAGCGGGGGATATAGATACGCAGTATTTT.

This clonotype was seen a few times. This chain links TRBV5-1 with TRBJ1-1; 7 nucleotides match TRBD1. The length of the CDR3 is 13 residues. Germline CDR1 SGHRS, CDR2 YFSETQ. V trimming: 4 bases; J trimming: 7 bases; junction bases outside the gene matches: 7. As DNA, the CDR3 is TGCGCCAGCAGCCAGCAAGGGACAGATGAAGCTTTCTTT. Translated, it gives CASSQQGTDEAFF.

In its sample, this clonotype was seen a few times. V usage is TRBV6-2 or TRBV6-3 and J usage is TRBJ2-7; 9 nucleotides line up with TRBD1. The trim removed 0 bases at V and 4 bases at J, leaving 7 bases unmatched. Germline-derived CDR1 and CDR2 are MNHEY and SVGEGT. The CDR3 has 16 residues. The CDR3 here is CASSYSTAGQGYEQYF. CDR3 DNA: TGTGCCAGCAGTTACTCGACCGCAGGACAGGGGTACGAGCAGTACTTC.

J is TRBJ2-7 and V is TRBV7-2; D is possibly TRBD1 (5 bases). The CDR3 is 14 residues long. The V and J ends lost 4 bases and 3 bases respectively, with 13 bases between them. Germline lookup yields CDR1 SGHTA and CDR2 FQGNSA. The CDR3 here is CASSWAQGGYEQYF. The CDR3 DNA follows: TGTGCCAGCAGCTGGGCCCAGGGTGGCTACGAGCAGTACTTC.

This clonotype has only a few counts. The CDR3 coding sequence is TGCGCCAGCAGCCAAGTTGGGACCCGTGAGCAGTTCTTC. Residues: CASSQVGTREQFF. The chain is built from TRBV4-1 and TRBJ2-1, with D perhaps TRBD1 or TRBD2 (5 bases each). Germline V gene data show CDR1 as MGHRA and CDR2 as YSYEKL. The CDR3 covers 13 residues. V was shortened by 1 base and J by 9 bases, with 10 bases between the two germline ends.

The CDR3 DNA reads as TGCAGCGTTGACAGGCTCCGAAGTCACTACAATGAGCAGTTCTTC. It translates to CSVDRLRSHYNEQFF. V gene TRBV29-1 combines with J gene TRBJ2-1; D not resolved. V lost 3 bases and J 3 bases, leaving 15 bases between the germline ends. CDR1 is SQVTM and CDR2 is ANQGSEA in the germline V gene. The CDR3 has 15 amino acids.

This sequence joins TRBV6-5 and TRBJ2-7; no clear D gene. Trimming cost V 0 bases and J 0 bases, with 9 bases left between them. Germline V lookup: CDR1 MNHEY, CDR2 SVGAGI. This CDR3 spans 15 amino acids. CDR3 coding DNA: TGTGCCAGCAGTTACTCGAAGGTGGGCTCCTACGAGCAGTACTTC. Its translation is CASSYSKVGSYEQYF.

The chain has TRBV6-6 and TRBJ1-5; D remains unclear. V lost 6 bases to trimming and J lost 4 bases, with 10 bases between them. Looked up from germline, CDR1 is MNHNY and CDR2 is SVGAGI (reference sequence). This CDR3 is built from 13 residues. Written as DNA, the CDR3 is TGTGCCAGCAGCAAAGACATGAATCAGCCCCAGCATTTT. Residues: CASSKDMNQPQHF.

The chain recombines TRBV6-5 with TRBJ2-7; 7 nucleotides line up with TRBD1. J was trimmed by 2 bases and V by 8 bases; bases with no gene match: 3. In germline, CDR1 is MNHEY, CDR2 SVGAGI. The CDR3 is 12 amino acids. The chain's CDR3 is CASGRGTYEQYF. In DNA, the CDR3 is TGTGCCAGCGGCAGGGGGACCTACGAGCAGTACTTC.

The gene calls are TRBV20-1 and TRBJ2-2; D ambiguous. V was pared by 4 bases and J by 1 base, with 7 bases between. This CDR3 has 13 residues. Germline CDR1 reads DFQATT; CDR2 reads SNEGSKA (reference sequence). CDR3 in amino acids: CSATIENTGELFF. DNA for the CDR3: TGCAGTGCTACAATAGAGAACACCGGGGAGCTGTTTTTT.

The chain couples TRBV2 to TRBJ2-2; 8 bases are a match to TRBD2. From germline, CDR1 is SNHLY and CDR2 FYNNEI. The CDR3 runs 13 residues. With 7 bases clipped from V and 7 bases from J, the junction kept 5 bases outside the gene matches. DNA for the CDR3: TGTGCCAGCAATAAGCGGGAGTTCGGGGAGCTGTTTTTT. Residues: CASNKREFGELFF.

J is TRBJ2-2 and V is TRBV4-1, with TRBD2 matching over 9 bases. V shed 2 bases, J shed 6 bases, and the junction held 22 bases outside the gene matches. The germline V gene encodes CDR1 MGHRA and CDR2 YSYEKL. The CDR3 has 21 amino acids. As DNA, the CDR3 is TGCGCCAGCAGCCAATGGTATTCTGTTGCGGGAGGGCCGAAATCGTCCGGGGAGCTGTTTTTT. Residues: CASSQWYSVAGGPKSSGELFF.

The chain is built from TRBV10-2 and TRBJ2-5; D call uncertain. TRBJ2-1 matches the DNA end more closely, so the J call is doubtful. The CDR3 is 13 amino acids. Germline V gene lookup returns CDR1 WSHSY and CDR2 SAAADI. The CDR3 bases are TGCGCCAGCAGTGACGGAAACCAAGAGACCCAGTTCTTC. It yields the protein CASSDGNQETQFF.

The J gene is TRBJ2-1, the V gene TRBV10-1; a possible D gene is TRBD2 (5 bases). Germline CDR1 is WNHNN and CDR2 is SYGVQD (reference sequence). V was clipped by 5 bases and J by 10 bases, with 15 bases between them. The CDR3 has 13 residues. CDR3 in amino acids: CASSSIARGEQFF. In DNA form, the CDR3 reads TGCGCCAGCAGTTCTATAGCGAGAGGCGAGCAGTTCTTC.

This chain joins TRBV7-6 and TRBJ2-1, with D possibly called TRBD1 or TRBD2 (6 bases each). Germline V lookup: CDR1 SGHVS, CDR2 FNYEAQ. Trimming pared 10 bases from V and 4 bases from J, leaving 17 bases between. The CDR3 is 14 amino acids. CDR3 region: CATAAGGGYNEQFF. DNA for the CDR3: TGTGCCACAGCCGCCGGGGGCGGATACAATGAGCAGTTCTTC.

In this sample, this clonotype turned up a few times. This chain's CDR3 is CASSLTGYKNIQYF. In DNA form, the CDR3 reads TGTGCCAGCAGCCTGACAGGGTACAAAAACATTCAGTACTTC. The rearrangement uses TRBV7-9 and TRBJ2-4, with 7 bases aligning to TRBD1. This CDR3 region has 14 residues. Germline values: CDR1 SEHNR, CDR2 FQNEAQ (reference sequence). With V trimmed by 5 bases and J by 3 bases, 4 bases remained unmatched.

The chain uses TRBV20-1 and TRBJ2-1; D is perhaps TRBD2 (6 bases). The germline V gene has CDR1 DFQATT and CDR2 SNEGSKA (reference sequence). V was trimmed by 5 bases and J by 5 bases, leaving 16 bases between them. The CDR3 has 14 amino acids. Written as DNA, the CDR3 is TGCAGTGCTCCTCGCTATTTAGCGGACAATGAGCAGTTCTTC. Translation gives CSAPRYLADNEQFF.

The chain is built from TRBV5-1 and TRBJ1-4; D possibly corresponds to TRBD1 (5 bases). Germline assignment: CDR1 SGHRS and CDR2 YFSETQ. The CDR3 has 15 residues. V was shortened by 5 bases and J by 3 bases, with 14 bases between the two germline ends. The DNA of the CDR3 is TGCGCCAGCAGACCTCAGAGGGGACCTAATGAAAAACTGTTTTTT. Its protein is CASRPQRGPNEKLFF.

This clonotype was counted between two and nine times. The V call is TRBV29-1, the J call TRBJ1-2, with D uncertain. In germline, CDR1 is SQVTM, CDR2 ANQGSEA. This CDR3 is 13 amino acids long. Trimming removed 0 bases at V and 6 bases at J, with 11 bases between. DNA of the CDR3: TGCAGCGTTGAAGATGATGCACGTGATGGCTACACCTTC. Translating gives CSVEDDARDGYTF.

This sequence joins TRBV6-2 or TRBV6-3 and TRBJ1-5; D may be TRBD1 (6 bases). Germline loops: CDR1 MNHEY, CDR2 SVGEGT. The V end was cut by 2 bases, the J end by 7 bases, with 12 bases between. The CDR3 length is 14 residues. CDR3 bases: TGTGCCAGCAGTTACGCGGGGGCAAGCCAGCCCCAGCATTTT. It specifies CASSYAGASQPQHF.

This rearrangement joins TRBV3-1 to TRBJ2-3; D is perhaps TRBD2 (6 bases). The CDR3 has 13 amino acids. CDR1 is LGHDT, CDR2 YNNKEL, per germline (reference sequence). V lost 3 bases, J lost 4 bases, and 8 bases lay in between. The CDR3 here is CASSHKRADTQYF. CDR3 coding DNA: TGTGCCAGCAGCCATAAGCGGGCAGATACGCAGTATTTT.

A note on this clonotype: Mismatch with germline at one junction end may stem from a read error. J is TRBJ1-1 and V is TRBV9; perhaps TRBD1 as D (6 bases). This CDR3 is built from 14 residues. CDR1 and CDR2 (germline): SGDLS, YYNGEE. CDR3 bases: TGTACCAGCAGCGTAGCAGGGGCTAACACTGAAGCTTTCTTT. This translates into CTSSVAGANTEAFF.

This clonotype was found a few times. This sequence joins TRBV29-1 and TRBJ2-5; D not resolved. This CDR3 comprises 14 residues. From germline, CDR1 is SQVTM and CDR2 ANQGSEA. V was cut by 0 bases and J by 3 bases, with 11 bases left in between. CDR3 in DNA: TGCAGCGTTGAAGATCAATATGGGAAAGAGACCCAGTACTTC. It yields the protein CSVEDQYGKETQYF. The variable domain in full, with the rest retrieved from reference TRBV29-1 and TRBJ2-5, is SAVISQKPSRDICQRGTSLTIQCQVDSQVTMMFWYRQQPGQSLTLIATANQGSEATYESGFVIDKFPISRPNLTFSTLTVSNMSPEDSSIYLCSVEDQYGKETQYFGPGTRLLVL.

The chain employs TRBV29-1 and TRBJ1-1; 8 bases fit TRBD1. The CDR3 extends over 15 amino acids. V trimming: 4 bases; J trimming: 0 bases; junction bases outside the gene matches: 7. Germline V gene sequence: CDR1 SQVTM, CDR2 ANQGSEA. CDR3 coding DNA: TGCAGCGTTGGCAGACAGGGGACTATGAACACTGAAGCTTTCTTT. Its protein product is CSVGRQGTMNTEAFF.